The sequence of this T cell receptor (beta chain) was determined in a study of shared clonotypes between healthy human individuals. Measured with immunoSEQ multiplex PCR; TCRdb has only the in-frame clones, and not every one. The sample includes millions of clones, more than 90% of them seen just once. The CDR3 has 16 amino acids. Trimming left V 7 bases short and J 0 bases short, with 16 bases between. From germline, CDR1 is SGDLS and CDR2 YYNGEE. This sequence originates from a man younger than 30 in good health. The sequenced material came from naive CD4+ T cells sorted from blood. Subset described: CD45RA+ positively selected. The J gene is TRBJ2-2, the V gene TRBV9; D is possibly TRBD2 (6 bases). CDR3 amino acids: CASRRGDKTNTGELFF. The CDR3 DNA reads TGTGCCAGCCGGAGGGGAGATAAGACGAACACCGGGGAGCTGTTTTTT.